The 10 T cell receptor beta chains below all came from one sample that was sequenced in a study of CD8 T cells in ankylosing spondylitis (dated by TCRdb to 2017 to 2019). Libraries were built with 5' RACE. Sequenced using an Illumina HiSeq 2500. TCRdb reanalyzed the raw reads on its own, using fastp at Q25 for trimming and MiXCR for clone calling, and kept in-frame beta chains. Each entry is one CDR3 protein sequence, shown with its most common DNA and genes. The sample data list about 280,000 distinct CDR3 sequences, and 20% of these were observed just once. The leading ten clones occupy 7.5% to 9.5% of the sample. The sequenced material came from blood, either unsorted or a sorted T cell fraction (not recorded which). These receptors originate from a male donor with ankylosing spondylitis or in good health (not recorded which).

V is TRBV20-1 and J is TRBJ2-3; D is perhaps TRBD1 (5 bases). The CDR3 spans 15 residues. V was trimmed by 1 base and J by 1 base, leaving 12 bases between them. Germline V lookup: CDR1 DFQATT, CDR2 SNEGSKA (reference sequence). The CDR3 DNA follows: TGCAGTGCTAGAGGACAGCCAAAACGCACAGATACGCAGTATTTT. Translation gives CSARGQPKRTDTQYF.

This clonotype has a count of ten or more. The chain carries TRBV12-3 or TRBV12-4 and TRBJ2-1; unclear D gene. The V gene lost 3 bases and the J gene lost 15 bases, with 15 bases spanning the gap. The CDR3 extends over 12 amino acids. The CDR3 DNA follows: TGTGCCAGCAGTTTCGGCGGCGCTGCCGGGTTCTTC. This sequence encodes CASSFGGAAGFF.

The sample holds many counts of this clonotype. CDR3 sequence reads: CASSPPVGQGADTEAFF. CDR3 nucleotide sequence: TGTGCCAGCTCACCACCGGTCGGGCAGGGGGCGGACACTGAAGCTTTCTTT. The J gene is TRBJ1-1, the V gene TRBV18, with 8 nucleotides matching TRBD1. V was clipped by 0 bases and J by 3 bases; unmatched bases: 9. This CDR3 has 17 residues. Per germline, CDR1 KGHSH and CDR2 LQKENI.

The table lists this clonotype with a few counts. This chain joins TRBV20-1 and TRBJ2-3; D may match TRBD1 or TRBD2 (6 bases each). The CDR3 loop spans 13 amino acids. Germline CDR1 and CDR2: DFQATT and SNEGSKA (reference sequence). V shed 6 bases and J shed 6 bases, with 16 bases lying between them. In nucleotides, the CDR3 is TGCAGTGCCGGGGGCATAGATGCCGATACGCAGTATTTT. Translating gives CSAGGIDADTQYF.

This chain joins TRBV6-1 and TRBJ2-2; D call uncertain. This CDR3 is built from 16 residues. The germline V gene has CDR1 MNHNS and CDR2 SASEGT. V shed 6 bases and J shed 2 bases, with 16 bases lying between them. The CDR3 protein is CASRWTLQLNTGELFF. Here the CDR3 DNA reads TGTGCCAGCAGGTGGACGTTGCAACTCAACACCGGGGAGCTGTTTTTT.

V gene TRBV3-1 combines with J gene TRBJ2-1; perhaps TRBD2 as D (5 bases). V gave up 0 bases and J gave up 0 bases, with 9 bases separating them. CDR3 length equals 16 residues. CDR1 is LGHDT, CDR2 YNNKEL, per germline (reference sequence). The CDR3 sequence: CASSQDVTTSYNEQFF. The CDR3 region has the DNA TGTGCCAGCAGCCAAGATGTGACTACCTCCTACAATGAGCAGTTCTTC.

In this sample, this clonotype turned up a few times. V gene TRBV20-1 combines with J gene TRBJ1-6; D unresolved. The CDR3 has 9 residues. Trimming took 5 bases from V and 14 from J, leaving 7 bases between them. CDR1 DFQATT and CDR2 SNEGSKA come from the germline V gene (reference sequence). In nucleotides, the CDR3 is TGCAGTGCTTTCCCTTCCCTCCACTTT. Translation gives CSAFPSLHF.

The chain recombines TRBV20-1 with TRBJ1-2; 9 bases are a match to TRBD1. The germline gives CDR1 DFQATT, CDR2 SNEGSKA (reference sequence). The CDR3 covers 12 residues. With 6 bases clipped from V and 7 bases from J, the junction kept 6 bases outside the gene matches. CDR3 DNA sequence: TGCAGTGCCGCCCGGGACAGGGCTGGCTACACCTTC. Translated, it gives CSAARDRAGYTF.

This chain's CDR3 is CASSIEGIYEQYV. CDR3 nucleotide sequence: TGTGCCAGCAGTATAGAGGGGATCTACGAGCAGTACGTC. The chain recombines TRBV9 with TRBJ2-7; D is tentatively TRBD1 or TRBD2 (5 bases each). V lost 5 bases and J lost 3, with 12 bases in between. This CDR3 has 13 amino acids. Per the germline V gene, CDR1 is SGDLS and CDR2 is YYNGEE.

The rearrangement joins TRBV20-1 to TRBJ1-4, with D perhaps matching TRBD1 (6 bases). The CDR3 contains 15 residues. The germline gives CDR1 DFQATT, CDR2 SNEGSKA (reference sequence). V gave up 6 bases and J gave up 5 bases, with 19 bases separating them. The CDR3 DNA sequence: TGCAGTGCCCGACGGGGGGCATCGGGGAATGAAAAACTGTTTTTT. Translated, it gives CSARRGASGNEKLFF.